The next 6 T cell receptor beta chains were all read from a single sample in a study of blood T cell repertoires in COVID-19. Method: immunoSEQ multiplex PCR; TCRdb's copy keeps in-frame clones and lacks some. Of 130,000 or so clones listed, about 79% are singletons. The sequenced material came from peripheral blood. These receptor sequences come from a woman over 75 with acute or convalescent COVID-19.

The chain uses TRBV6-4 and TRBJ1-2; possible D gene TRBD1, 6 bases. The CDR3 sequence is 12 residues long. The V gene's germline CDR1 is MRHNA and CDR2 SNTAGT. Trimming stripped 10 bases from V and 8 bases from J, with 17 bases between. The CDR3 DNA sequence: TGTGCCACCTCCCAAGGGGGTGGAGGCTACACCTTC. This sequence encodes CATSQGGGGYTF.

V usage is TRBV7-9 and J usage is TRBJ1-1; D is unresolved. This CDR3 region has 12 residues. CDR1 and CDR2 from the germline V gene are SEHNR and FQNEAQ (reference sequence). Between the trimmed V and J ends, which lost 5 bases and 11 bases, there was a span of 15 bases. The CDR3 DNA is TGTGCCAGCAGCCACCGGGAAGATGCGGCTTTCTTT. Protein product: CASSHREDAAFF. Full variable domain (missing parts from reference TRBV7-9 and TRBJ1-1): DTGVSQNPRHKITKRGQNVTFRCDPISEHNRLYWYRQTLGQGPEFLTYFQNEAQLEKSRLLSDRFSAERPKGSFSTLEIQRTEQGDSAMYLCASSHREDAAFFGQGTRLTVV.

This clone has more than one count but fewer than ten. The chain has TRBV25-1 and TRBJ1-2; 8 bases agree with TRBD1. The V and J ends lost 3 bases and 4 bases, in that order; junction bases with no gene match: 1. CDR1 and CDR2 from the germline V gene are MGHDK and SYGVNS. The CDR3 runs 13 residues. The CDR3 is CASSDGQGYGYTF. As DNA, the CDR3 is TGTGCCAGCAGTGACGGACAGGGCTATGGCTACACCTTC.

The chain employs TRBV11-3 and TRBJ2-5; a weak D match, TRBD2 (6 bases). Between the trimmed V and J ends, which lost 1 base and 3 bases, there was a span of 6 bases. CDR3 length equals 13 residues. Germline values: CDR1 SGHNT, CDR2 YENEEA. Here the CDR3 reads CASSLGLEETQYF. The CDR3 nucleotides are TGTGCCAGCAGCTTAGGACTAGAAGAGACCCAGTACTTC. Full variable domain (outside the CDR3, taken from reference TRBV11-3 and TRBJ2-5): EAGVVQSPRYKIIEKKQPVAFWCNPISGHNTLYWYLQNLGQGPELLIRYENEEAVDDSQLPKDRFSAERLKGVDSTLKIQPAELGDSAVYLCASSLGLEETQYFGPGTRLLVL.

The chain couples TRBV3-1 (or the pseudogene TRBV3-2) to TRBJ1-4; 8 bases line up with TRBD1. CDR1 is LGHDT, CDR2 YNNKEL, per germline (reference sequence). V lost 3 bases, J lost 6 bases, and 6 bases stayed unmatched. The CDR3 consists of 15 residues. The CDR3 here is CASSQGTGGDEKLFF. The DNA for the CDR3 is TGTGCCAGCAGCCAGGGGACAGGAGGGGATGAAAAACTGTTTTTT.

The chain joins TRBV29-1 to TRBJ1-2; D gene unclear. CDR3 length equals 11 residues. V lost 6 bases, J lost 3 bases, and 8 bases lay in between. Germline CDR1 and CDR2: SQVTM and ANQGSEA. In DNA form, the CDR3 reads TGCAGCGTACGACTGGACTATGGCTACACCTTC. Protein product: CSVRLDYGYTF.